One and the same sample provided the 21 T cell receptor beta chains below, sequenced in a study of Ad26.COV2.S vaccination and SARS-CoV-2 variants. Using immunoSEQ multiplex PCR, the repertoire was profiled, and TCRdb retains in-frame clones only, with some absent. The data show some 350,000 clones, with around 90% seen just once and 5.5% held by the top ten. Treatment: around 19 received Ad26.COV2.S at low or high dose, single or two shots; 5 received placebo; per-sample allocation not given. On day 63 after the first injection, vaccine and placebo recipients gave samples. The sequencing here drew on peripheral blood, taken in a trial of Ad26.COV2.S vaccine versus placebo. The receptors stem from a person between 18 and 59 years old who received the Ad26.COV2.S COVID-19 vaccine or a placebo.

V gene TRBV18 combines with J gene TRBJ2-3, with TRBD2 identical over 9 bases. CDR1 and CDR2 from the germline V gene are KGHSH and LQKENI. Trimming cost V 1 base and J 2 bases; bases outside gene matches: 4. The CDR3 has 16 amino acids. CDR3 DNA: TGTGCCAGCTCACCACTTAGCGGGAGTTCCACAGATACGCAGTATTTT. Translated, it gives CASSPLSGSSTDTQYF. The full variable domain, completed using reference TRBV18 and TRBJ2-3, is NAGVMQNPRHLVRRRGQEARLRCSPMKGHSHVYWYRQLPEEGLKFMVYLQKENIIDESGMPKERFSAEFPKEGPSILRIQQVVRGDSAAYFCASSPLSGSSTDTQYFGPGTRLTVL.

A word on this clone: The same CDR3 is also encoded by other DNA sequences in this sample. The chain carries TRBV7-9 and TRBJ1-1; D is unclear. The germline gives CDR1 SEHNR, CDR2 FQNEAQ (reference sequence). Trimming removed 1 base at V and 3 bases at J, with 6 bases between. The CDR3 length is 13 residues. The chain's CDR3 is CASSLGQYTEAFF. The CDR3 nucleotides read TGTGCCAGCAGCTTAGGCCAGTACACTGAAGCTTTCTTT. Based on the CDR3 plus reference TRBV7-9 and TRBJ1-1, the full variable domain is DTGVSQNPRHKITKRGQNVTFRCDPISEHNRLYWYRQTLGQGPEFLTYFQNEAQLEKSRLLSDRFSAERPKGSFSTLEIQRTEQGDSAMYLCASSLGQYTEAFFGQGTRLTVV.

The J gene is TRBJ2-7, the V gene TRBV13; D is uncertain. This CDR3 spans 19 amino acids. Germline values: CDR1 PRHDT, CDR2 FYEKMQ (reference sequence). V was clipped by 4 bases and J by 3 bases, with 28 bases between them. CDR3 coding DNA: TGTGCCAGCAGCTCCCGCGGTAGGCTGAGCGAAAGTGCGAACTACGAGCAGTACGTC. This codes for CASSSRGRLSESANYEQYV.

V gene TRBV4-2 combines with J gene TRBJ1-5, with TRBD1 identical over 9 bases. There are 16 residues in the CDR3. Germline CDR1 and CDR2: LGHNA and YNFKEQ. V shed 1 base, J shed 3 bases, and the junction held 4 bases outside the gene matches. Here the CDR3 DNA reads TGTGCCAGCAGCCAAGGTCGGACAGGGGACAATCAGCCCCAGCATTTT. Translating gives CASSQGRTGDNQPQHF.

CDR3 sequence: CASSLGQGKSQPQHF. The DNA of the CDR3 is TGTGCCAGCAGCTTAGGTCAGGGTAAAAGCCAGCCCCAGCATTTT. The genes are TRBV7-2 and TRBJ1-5; D might be TRBD1 (5 bases). CDR1 is SGHTA and CDR2 is FQGNSA in the germline V gene. Trimming left V 1 base short and J 7 bases short, with 14 bases between. The CDR3 is made up of 15 amino acids.

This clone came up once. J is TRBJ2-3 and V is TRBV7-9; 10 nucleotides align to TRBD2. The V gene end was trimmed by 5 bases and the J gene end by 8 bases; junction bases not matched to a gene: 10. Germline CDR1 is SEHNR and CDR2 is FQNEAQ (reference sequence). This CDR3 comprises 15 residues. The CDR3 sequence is CASSTRTSGQGTQYF. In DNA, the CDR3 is TGTGCCAGCAGCACAAGGACTAGCGGCCAGGGTACGCAGTATTTT.

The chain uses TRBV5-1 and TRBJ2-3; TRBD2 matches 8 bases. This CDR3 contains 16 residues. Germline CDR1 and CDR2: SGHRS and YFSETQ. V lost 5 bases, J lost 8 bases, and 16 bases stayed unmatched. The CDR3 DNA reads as TGCGCCAGCAGTCAAGGAGCGGGAGTTATTAGGGGTACGCAGTATTTT. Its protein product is CASSQGAGVIRGTQYF.

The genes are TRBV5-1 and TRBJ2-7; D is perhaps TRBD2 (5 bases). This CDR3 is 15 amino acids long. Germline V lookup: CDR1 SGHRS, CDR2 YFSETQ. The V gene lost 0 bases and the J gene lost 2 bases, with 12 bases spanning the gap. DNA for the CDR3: TGCGCCAGCAGCTTGGTACCGGGAATTCCCTACGAGCAGTACTTC. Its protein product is CASSLVPGIPYEQYF.

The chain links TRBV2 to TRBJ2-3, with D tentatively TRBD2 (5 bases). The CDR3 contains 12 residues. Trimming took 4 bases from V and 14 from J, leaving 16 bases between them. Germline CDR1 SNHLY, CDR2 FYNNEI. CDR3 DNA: TGTGCCAGCAGTGGAATTGTTGGAGGAGGGTATTTT. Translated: CASSGIVGGGYF.

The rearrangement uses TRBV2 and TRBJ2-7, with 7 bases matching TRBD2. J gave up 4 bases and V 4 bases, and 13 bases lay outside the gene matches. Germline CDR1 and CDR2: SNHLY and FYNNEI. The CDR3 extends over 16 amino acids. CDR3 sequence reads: CASSAREGLGLYEQYV. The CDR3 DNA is TGTGCCAGCAGTGCTAGAGAAGGACTAGGACTGTACGAGCAGTACGTC.

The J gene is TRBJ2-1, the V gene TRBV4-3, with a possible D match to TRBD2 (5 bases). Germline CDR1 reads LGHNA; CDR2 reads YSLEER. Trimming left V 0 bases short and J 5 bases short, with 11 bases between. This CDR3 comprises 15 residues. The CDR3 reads CASSQDRGWDNEQFF. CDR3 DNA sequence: TGCGCCAGCAGCCAAGATCGAGGGTGGGACAATGAGCAGTTCTTC.

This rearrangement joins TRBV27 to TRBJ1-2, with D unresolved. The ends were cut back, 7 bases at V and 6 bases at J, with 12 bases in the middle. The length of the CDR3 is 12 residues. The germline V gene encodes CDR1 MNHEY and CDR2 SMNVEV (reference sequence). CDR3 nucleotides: TGTGCCAGCAAGCCGGGCAACCATGGCTACACCTTC. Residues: CASKPGNHGYTF.

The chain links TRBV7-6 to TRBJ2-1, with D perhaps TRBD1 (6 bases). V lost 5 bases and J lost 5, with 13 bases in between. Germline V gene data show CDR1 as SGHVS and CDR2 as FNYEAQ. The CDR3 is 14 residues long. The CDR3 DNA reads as TGTGCCAGCAGCACAGGGACGCTTAACAATGAGCAGTTCTTC. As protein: CASSTGTLNNEQFF.

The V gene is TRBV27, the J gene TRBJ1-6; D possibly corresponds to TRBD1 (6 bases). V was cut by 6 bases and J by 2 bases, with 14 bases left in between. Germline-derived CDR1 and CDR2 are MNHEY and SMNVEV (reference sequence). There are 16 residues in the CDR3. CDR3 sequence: CASSNNRETYNSPLHF. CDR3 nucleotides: TGTGCCAGCAGCAACAACAGGGAGACCTATAATTCACCCCTCCACTTT.

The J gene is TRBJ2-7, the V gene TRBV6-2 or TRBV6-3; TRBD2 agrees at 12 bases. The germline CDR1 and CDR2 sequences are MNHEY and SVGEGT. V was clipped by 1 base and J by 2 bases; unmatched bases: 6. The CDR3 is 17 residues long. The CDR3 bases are TGTGCCAGCAGTTACTTAACTAGCGGGAGGAACGCCTACGAGCAGTACGTC. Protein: CASSYLTSGRNAYEQYV.

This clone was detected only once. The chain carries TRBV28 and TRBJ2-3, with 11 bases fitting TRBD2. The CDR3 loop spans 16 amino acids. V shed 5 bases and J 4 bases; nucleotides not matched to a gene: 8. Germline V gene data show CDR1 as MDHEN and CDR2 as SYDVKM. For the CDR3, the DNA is TGTGCCAGCAGTACCATAGCGGGAGGGCCAGCAGATACGCAGTATTTT. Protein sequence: CASSTIAGGPADTQYF.

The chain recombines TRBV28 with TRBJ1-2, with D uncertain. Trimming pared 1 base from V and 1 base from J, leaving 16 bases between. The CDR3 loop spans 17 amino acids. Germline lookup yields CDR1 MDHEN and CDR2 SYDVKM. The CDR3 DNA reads TGTGCCAGCAGTTTATTAGGAGTTGGGGTTAATAACTATGGCTACACCTTC. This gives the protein CASSLLGVGVNNYGYTF.

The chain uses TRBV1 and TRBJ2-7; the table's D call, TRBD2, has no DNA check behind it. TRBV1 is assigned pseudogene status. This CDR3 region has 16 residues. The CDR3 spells CTSSQIPRRELGEQYV. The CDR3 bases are TGCACCAGCAGCCAAATCCCTAGGCGGGAGTTGGGCGAGCAGTACGTC.

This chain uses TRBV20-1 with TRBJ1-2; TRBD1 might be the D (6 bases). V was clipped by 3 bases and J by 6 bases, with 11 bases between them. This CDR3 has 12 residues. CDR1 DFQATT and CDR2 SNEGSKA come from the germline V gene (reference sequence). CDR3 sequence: CSASWGADGYTF. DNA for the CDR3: TGCAGTGCTAGTTGGGGGGCGGATGGCTACACCTTC.

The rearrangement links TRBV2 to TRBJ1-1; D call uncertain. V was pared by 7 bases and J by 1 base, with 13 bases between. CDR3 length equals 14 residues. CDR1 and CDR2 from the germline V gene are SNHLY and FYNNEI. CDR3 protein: CASTSVWGNTEAFF. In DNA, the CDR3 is TGTGCCAGCACGAGTGTGTGGGGGAACACTGAAGCTTTCTTT. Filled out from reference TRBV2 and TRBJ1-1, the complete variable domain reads EPEVTQTPSHQVTQMGQEVILRCVPISNHLYFYWYRQILGQKVEFLVSFYNNEISEKSEIFDDQFSVERPDGSNFTLKIRSTKLEDSAMYFCASTSVWGNTEAFFGQGTRLTVV.

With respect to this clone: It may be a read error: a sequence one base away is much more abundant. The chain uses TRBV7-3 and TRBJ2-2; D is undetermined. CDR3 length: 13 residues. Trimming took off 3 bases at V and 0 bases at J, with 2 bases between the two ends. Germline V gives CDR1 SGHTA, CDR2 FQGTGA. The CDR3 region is CASSFANTGELFF. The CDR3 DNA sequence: TGTGCCAGCAGCTTCGCGAACACCGGGGAGCTGTTTTTT.